This T cell receptor beta chain was sequenced in a study of T cell repertoires in aging, cancer and after chemotherapy. Study information: Donor ages fell into six groups from 30 or younger up to 70 or older.

The template was genomic DNA from peripheral blood, not RNA. CDR3 length: 12 amino acids. V lost 0 bases and J 6 bases, leaving 8 bases between the germline ends. CDR1 DFQATT and CDR2 SNEGSKA come from the germline V gene (reference sequence). Rearranged V-D-J TRB sequences were amplified with a mixed TRB-A/B primer pool. In TCRdb, the multiplex PCR reads were re-called with MiXCR into one record per CDR3 protein. This table has about 910 distinct CDR3 sequences, approximately 60% appearing once. Note on this clonotype: No antigen is known for it.

General study points: Age-matched healthy donors had significantly more diverse, less clonal blood TCR repertoires than untreated cancer patients. Lymphoid organ infiltration in hematological cancer patients may impair thymic emigration or peripheral T cell expansion.

The source of this sequence is a human donor with a blood cancer. The genes are TRBV20-1 and TRBJ1-1; D gene uncertain. The sample comprised blood. The DNA for the CDR3 is TGCAGTGCTAGAGATCGGGCGGCTGAAGCTTTCTTT. The encoded protein is CSARDRAAEAFF.